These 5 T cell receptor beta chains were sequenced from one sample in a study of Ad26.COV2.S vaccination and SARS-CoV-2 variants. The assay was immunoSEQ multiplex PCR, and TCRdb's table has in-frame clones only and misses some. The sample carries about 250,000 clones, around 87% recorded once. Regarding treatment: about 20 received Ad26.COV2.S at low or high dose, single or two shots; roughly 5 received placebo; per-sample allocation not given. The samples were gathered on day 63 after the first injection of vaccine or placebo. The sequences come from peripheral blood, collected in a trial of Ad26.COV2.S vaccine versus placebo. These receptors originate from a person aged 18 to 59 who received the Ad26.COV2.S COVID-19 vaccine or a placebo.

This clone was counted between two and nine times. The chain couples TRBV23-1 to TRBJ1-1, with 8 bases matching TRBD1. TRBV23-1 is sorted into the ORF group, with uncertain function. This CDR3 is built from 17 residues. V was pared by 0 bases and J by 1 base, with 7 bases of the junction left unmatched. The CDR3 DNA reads TGCGCCAGCAGTCAATCGTCCAGGGGGCCTCGGAACACTGAAGCTTTCTTT. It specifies CASSQSSRGPRNTEAFF.

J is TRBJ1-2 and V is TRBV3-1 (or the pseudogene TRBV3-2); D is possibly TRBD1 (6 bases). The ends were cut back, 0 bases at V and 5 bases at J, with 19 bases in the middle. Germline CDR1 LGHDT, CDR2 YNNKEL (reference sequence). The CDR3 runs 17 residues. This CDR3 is CASSQEGGPLWGYGYTF. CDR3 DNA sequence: TGTGCCAGCAGCCAAGAAGGGGGTCCGTTGTGGGGTTATGGCTACACCTTC.

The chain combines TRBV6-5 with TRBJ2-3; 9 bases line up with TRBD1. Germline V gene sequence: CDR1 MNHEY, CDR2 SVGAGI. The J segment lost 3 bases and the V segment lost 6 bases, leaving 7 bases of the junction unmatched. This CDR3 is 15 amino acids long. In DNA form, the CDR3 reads TGTGCCAGCAGAACCTCAGGGACAGGGACAGATACGCAGTATTTT. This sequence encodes CASRTSGTGTDTQYF.

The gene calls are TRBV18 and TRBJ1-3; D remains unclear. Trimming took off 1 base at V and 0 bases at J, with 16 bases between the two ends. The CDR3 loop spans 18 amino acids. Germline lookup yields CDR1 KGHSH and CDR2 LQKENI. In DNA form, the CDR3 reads TGTGCCAGCTCACCACGTTTACAGACGTACAGCTCTGGAAACACCATATATTTT. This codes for CASSPRLQTYSSGNTIYF.

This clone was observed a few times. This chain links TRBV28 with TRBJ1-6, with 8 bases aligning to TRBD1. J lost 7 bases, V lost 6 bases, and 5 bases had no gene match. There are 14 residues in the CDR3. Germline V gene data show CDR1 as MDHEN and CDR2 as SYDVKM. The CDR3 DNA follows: TGTGCCAGCAGCGGACAGGGTGGCAATTCACCCCTCCACTTT. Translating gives CASSGQGGNSPLHF. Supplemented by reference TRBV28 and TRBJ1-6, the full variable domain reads DVKVTQSSRYLVKRTGEKVFLECVQDMDHENMFWYRQDPGLGLRLIYFSYDVKMKEKGDIPEGYSVSREKKERFSLILESASTNQTSMYLCASSGQGGNSPLHFGNGTRLTVT.